This T cell receptor beta chain comes out of a study of blood T cell repertoires in COVID-19. Study information: Acute and convalescent COVID-19 samples came from the United States, Italy and Spain. From T cells, B-cell-depleted T cells, or PBMCs came the material, which was cDNA or gDNA.

Source study methods: Estimation of nucleated cell counts was performed using reference gene primer amplification. Some clones are missing from TCRdb's copy, which holds only in-frame ones; the method was immunoSEQ multiplex PCR. V and J calls and clone size are as listed in that table; D and trimming were resolved from the DNA. The sample holds about 100,000 clones, roughly nine tenths seen once. Germline values: CDR1 SGHVS, CDR2 FNYEAQ. The CDR3 totals 18 residues. Trimming removed 1 base from V and 4 bases from J, with 20 bases in between. The sample taken for sequencing was peripheral blood. This clonotype originated in a man aged 25-45 years in a cohort sampled during active COVID-19. V usage is TRBV7-6 and J usage is TRBJ1-3; D perhaps matches TRBD1 (6 bases). CDR3 amino acids: CASSLEGFPQGAGNTIYF. The CDR3 coding sequence is TGTGCCAGCAGCTTAGAAGGGTTTCCACAGGGAGCCGGAAACACCATATATTTT.